The next 13 T cell receptor beta chains were all read from a single sample in a study of spatial heterogeneity in lung cancer. TCRdb re-called the 5' RACE reads with MiXCR, one entry per CDR3 protein. The sample has some 2,400 distinct CDR3 sequences, under 10% seen once. Their cognate antigens are unknown. The study's findings and limits: Expanded intratumoral alpha and beta TCR counts tracked tumor mutation counts.

Time point here: sample taken at primary tumor resection. The sequenced sample was lung tumor tissue, obtained at surgery. The receptors shown here come from a female donor with early-stage non-small cell lung cancer.

The table lists this clonotype with many counts. The V and J genes are TRBV5-5 and TRBJ1-5, with 8 bases aligning to TRBD1. Germline-derived CDR1 and CDR2 are SGHKS and YYEKEE (reference sequence). V lost 0 bases to trimming and J lost 5 bases; unmatched junction nucleotides: 4. There are 15 residues in the CDR3. CDR3 region: CASSLVPGGDQPQHF. Written as DNA, the CDR3 is TGTGCCAGCAGCTTGGTGCCAGGGGGCGATCAGCCCCAGCATTTT.

By sample fraction, this clonotype is medium-sized. The rearrangement joins TRBV5-1 to TRBJ2-1; 9 bases fit TRBD1. Trimming cost V 4 bases and J 7 bases; bases outside gene matches: 3. Germline V gene lookup returns CDR1 SGHRS and CDR2 YFSETQ. The CDR3 has 13 residues. The CDR3 bases are TGCGCCAGCAGCCCCGGACAGGGGAATGAGCAGTTCTTC. Encoded protein: CASSPGQGNEQFF.

This clonotype was counted at least ten times. The chain links TRBV10-3 to TRBJ2-1, with 7 positions matching TRBD1. This CDR3 has 16 residues. Germline-derived CDR1 and CDR2 are ENHRY and SYGVKD. The V gene end was trimmed by 2 bases and the J gene end by 2 bases; junction bases not matched to a gene: 6. DNA of the CDR3: TGTGCCATCAGTGAGGCTACAGGGGTAGCCTACAATGAGCAGTTCTTC. Protein: CAISEATGVAYNEQFF.

This clonotype is classed as medium-sized. The chain combines TRBV28 with TRBJ1-2; D remains unclear. The CDR3 has 12 residues. Germline CDR1 MDHEN, CDR2 SYDVKM. V was cut by 0 bases and J by 5 bases, with 4 bases left in between. The CDR3 spells CASSLWEYGYTF. The CDR3 DNA reads as TGTGCCAGCAGTTTATGGGAGTATGGCTACACCTTC.

This clonotype was observed many times. This sequence joins TRBV7-2 and TRBJ2-3, with D uncertain. Germline V CDR1 and CDR2: SGHTA, FQGNSA. This CDR3 spans 14 amino acids. V was trimmed by 2 bases and J by 2 bases, leaving 8 bases between them. The CDR3 DNA reads as TGTGCCAGCAGCTTACAGTCCTCCACAGATACGCAGTATTTT. Amino acids: CASSLQSSTDTQYF.

This clonotype is categorized as large. The chain links TRBV12-3 or TRBV12-4 to TRBJ2-1, with 8 bases aligning to TRBD2. V was clipped by 6 bases and J by 4 bases; unmatched bases: 8. This CDR3 has 15 amino acids. CDR3 in DNA: TGTGCCAGCAGCCCCGGGGTAGCGGGGTACAATGAGCAGTTCTTC. It yields the protein CASSPGVAGYNEQFF.

By share, this clonotype ranks as medium-sized. V and J are TRBV6-2 or TRBV6-3 and TRBJ1-1; the match to TRBD1 covers 9 bases. The germline CDR1 and CDR2 sequences are MNHEY and SVGEGT. This CDR3 is built from 16 residues. V was clipped by 6 bases and J by 2 bases; unmatched bases: 10. This chain's CDR3 is CASRPNPGQGNTEAFF. In DNA, the CDR3 is TGTGCCAGCAGACCCAATCCGGGACAGGGTAACACTGAAGCTTTCTTT.

This clonotype is labeled as medium-sized. The gene calls are TRBV11-2 and TRBJ1-1; tentative D call: TRBD1 (5 bases). The CDR3 has 14 residues. The ends were cut back, 5 bases at V and 3 bases at J, with 13 bases in the middle. Per germline, CDR1 SGHAT and CDR2 FQNNGV. The CDR3 bases are TGTGCCAGCAGCCCAGGGTGGGGTGACACTGAAGCTTTCTTT. The encoded protein is CASSPGWGDTEAFF.

This clonotype is judged large. The chain carries TRBV6-2 or TRBV6-3 and TRBJ2-3, with 16 bases matching TRBD2. Per germline, CDR1 MNHEY and CDR2 SVGEGT. V was pared by 5 bases and J by 6 bases, with 11 bases of the junction left unmatched. The CDR3 extends over 18 amino acids. CDR3 nucleotides: TGTGCCAGCAGTCCACCGGGACTAGCGGGAGGGCCCGAGGATACGCAGTATTTT. Amino acids: CASSPPGLAGGPEDTQYF.

The rearrangement joins TRBV29-1 to TRBJ2-3; TRBD2 matches at 13 bases. CDR3 size: 16 residues. The germline gives CDR1 SQVTM, CDR2 ANQGSEA. The V segment lost 6 bases and the J segment 4 bases; nucleotides outside the gene matches: 10. Written as DNA, the CDR3 is TGCAGCGTGCGACTAGCGGGAGGACTCCGCTCAGATACGCAGTATTTT. It specifies CSVRLAGGLRSDTQYF.

By share, this clonotype ranks as medium-sized. The gene calls are TRBV11-2 and TRBJ2-1; D remains ambiguous. This CDR3 comprises 12 residues. Germline V gene sequence: CDR1 SGHAT, CDR2 FQNNGV. The V end lost 5 bases, the J end lost 7 bases, and 9 bases lay between the germline ends. The CDR3 here is CASSPLTNEQFF. The CDR3 nucleotides are TGTGCCAGCAGCCCCCTTACAAATGAGCAGTTCTTC.

By share, this clonotype counts as medium-sized. The chain recombines TRBV30 with TRBJ2-1, with TRBD1 matching over 11 bases. The J segment lost 7 bases and the V segment lost 5 bases, leaving 10 bases of the junction unmatched. Germline V lookup: CDR1 GTSNPN, CDR2 SVGIG (reference sequence). This CDR3 comprises 15 residues. CDR3 amino acids: CAWSSGTGGRNEQFF. CDR3 nucleotide sequence: TGTGCCTGGTCGTCCGGGACAGGGGGGAGGAATGAGCAGTTCTTC.

This clonotype showed up many times. A single base separates this from a much larger clone, so it may be a read error. The V call is TRBV7-3, the J call TRBJ2-3, with D possibly being TRBD2 (5 bases). Germline loops: CDR1 SGHTA, CDR2 FQGTGA. This CDR3 has 14 amino acids. CDR3 protein: CASSPRSSTNTQYF. CDR3 bases: TGTGCCAGCAGCCCTAGGTCTAGCACAAATACGCAGTATTTT.